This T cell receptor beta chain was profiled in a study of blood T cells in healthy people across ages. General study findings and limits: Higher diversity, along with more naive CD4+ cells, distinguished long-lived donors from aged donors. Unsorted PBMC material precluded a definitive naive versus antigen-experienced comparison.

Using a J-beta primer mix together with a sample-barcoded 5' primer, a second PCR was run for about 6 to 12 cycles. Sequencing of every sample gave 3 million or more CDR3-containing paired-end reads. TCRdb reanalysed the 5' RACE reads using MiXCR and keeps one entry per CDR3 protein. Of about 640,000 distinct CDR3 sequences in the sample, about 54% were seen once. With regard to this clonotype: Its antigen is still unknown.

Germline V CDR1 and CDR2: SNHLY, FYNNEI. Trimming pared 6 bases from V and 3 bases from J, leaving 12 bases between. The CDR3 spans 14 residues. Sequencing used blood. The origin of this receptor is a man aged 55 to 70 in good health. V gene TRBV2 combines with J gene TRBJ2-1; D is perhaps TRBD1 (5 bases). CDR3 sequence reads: CASSGRVVYNEQFF. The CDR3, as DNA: TGTGCCAGCAGCGGCAGGGTCGTCTACAATGAGCAGTTCTTC.